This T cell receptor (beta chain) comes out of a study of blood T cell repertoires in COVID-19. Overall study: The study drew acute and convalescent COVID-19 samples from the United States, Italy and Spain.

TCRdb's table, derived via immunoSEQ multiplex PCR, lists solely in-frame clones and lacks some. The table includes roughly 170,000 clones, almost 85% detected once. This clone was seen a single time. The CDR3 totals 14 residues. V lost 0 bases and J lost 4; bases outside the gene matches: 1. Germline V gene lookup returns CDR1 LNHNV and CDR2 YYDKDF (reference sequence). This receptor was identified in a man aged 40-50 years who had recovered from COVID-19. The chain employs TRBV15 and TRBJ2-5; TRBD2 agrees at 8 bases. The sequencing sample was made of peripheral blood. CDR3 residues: CATSRDLAGETQYF. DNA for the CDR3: TGTGCCACCAGCAGAGATCTAGCGGGAGAGACCCAGTACTTC.